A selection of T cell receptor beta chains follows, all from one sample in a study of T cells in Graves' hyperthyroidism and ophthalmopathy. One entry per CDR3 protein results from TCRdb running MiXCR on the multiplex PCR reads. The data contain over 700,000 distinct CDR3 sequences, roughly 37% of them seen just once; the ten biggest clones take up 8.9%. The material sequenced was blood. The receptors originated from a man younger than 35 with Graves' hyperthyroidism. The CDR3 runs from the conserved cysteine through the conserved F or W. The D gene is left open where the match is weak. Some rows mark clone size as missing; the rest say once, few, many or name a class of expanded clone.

TGTGCCAGCAGTGAAAATAGCGGGAGTTATAGCGGGGAGCTGTTTTTT,CASSENSGSYSGELFF,TRBJ2-2,TRBV2,NA,TRBD2
TGTGCCAGCAGTGCGGAGGGGCCGGCGGGCTACACCTTC,CASSAEGPAGYTF,TRBJ1-2,TRBV2,NA,NA
TGTGCCATCAGGGGTGCGGGCGAGTACGAGCAGTACTTC,CAIRGAGEYEQYF,TRBJ2-7,TRBV10-3,NA,NA
TGTGCCAGCAGTCCAGTGGCTCCCGGGGAGCTGTTTTTT,CASSPVAPGELFF,TRBJ2-2,TRBV7-2,few,NA
TGTGCCAGCAGCTTCTCGGACAGCCGCGATGAAGCTTTCTTT,CASSFSDSRDEAFF,TRBJ1-1,TRBV7-9,many,NA
TGCGCCAGCAGCTTATACCGGGACACCGCCTACGAGCAGTACTTC,CASSLYRDTAYEQYF,TRBJ2-7,TRBV5-1,NA,NA
TGTGCCAGCAGTTACACAGGGGGAAATTCACCCCTCCACTTT,CASSYTGGNSPLHF,TRBJ1-6,TRBV7-9,few,TRBD1
TGCAGCGTCTCGGATTACTCTGGAAACACCATATATTTT,CSVSDYSGNTIYF,TRBJ1-3,TRBV29-1,many,NA
TGTGCCAGCAGTACCACAGGGGTACGGTACGAGCAGTACTTC,CASSTTGVRYEQYF,TRBJ2-7,TRBV6-5,many,TRBD1
TGCGCCAGCAGCCAAGATGGGGACAGGGTCGAGACCCAGTACTTC,CASSQDGDRVETQYF,TRBJ2-5,TRBV4-1,NA,TRBD1
TGCAGTGGCCCCTTGGCAGTCCCACAAGAGACCCAGTACTTC,CSGPLAVPQETQYF,TRBJ2-5,TRBV20-1,NA,NA
TGTGCCAGCAGCCAAGATCTCGTTTTGGGGGAGACCCAGTACTTC,CASSQDLVLGETQYF,TRBJ2-5,TRBV14,NA,NA
TGCGCCAGCAGCCCATCAGCCACGGACAGGAGATTGACCTTC,CASSPSATDRRLTF,TRBJ1-2,TRBV5-1,many,TRBD1
TGTGCCAGCAGTGAACGTTCACGTGGAGCTTTCTTT,CASSERSRGAFF,TRBJ1-1,TRBV6-1,NA,NA
TGTGCCAGCAGTTACAGAGAAGGGACCTACGGCTACACCTTC,CASSYREGTYGYTF,TRBJ1-2,TRBV12-3/TRBV12-4,few,NA
TGTGCCATCAGCTCAGCCAGGGGAAACACCATATATTTT,CAISSARGNTIYF,TRBJ1-3,TRBV10-3,many,NA
TGTGCCAGCAGCTTATTTAGCCGGTACGAGCAGTACTTC,CASSLFSRYEQYF,TRBJ2-7,TRBV7-8,few,NA
TGTGCCAGCAGCCAGGCCACCGTCCAAGAGACCCAGTACTTC,CASSQATVQETQYF,TRBJ2-5,TRBV11-2,few,NA
TGCGCCAGCAGCACAGGGGTCTCCTATAATTCACCCCTCCACTTT,CASSTGVSYNSPLHF,TRBJ1-6,TRBV5-1,few,TRBD1
TGTGCCAGCAGCTTAGGTGACGGAAATCAGCCCCCGCATTTT,CASSLGDGNQPPHF,TRBJ1-5,TRBV7-9,NA,NA
TGTGCCAGCAGCCTCGGACAGAAACAAGAGACCCAGTACTTC,CASSLGQKQETQYF,TRBJ2-5,TRBV3-2,NA,NA
TGTGCCAGCAGCTTGGCTAGCGGGGAGGGAGAGACCCAGTACTTC,CASSLASGEGETQYF,TRBJ2-5,TRBV5-4,NA,TRBD2
TGTGCCACCAGTTGGTCGGGGCGCGGGGAGCTGTTTTTT,CATSWSGRGELFF,TRBJ2-2,TRBV7-9,many,NA
TGTGCCAGCAGCTTACGAGACAGGGGTTGTCACACTGAAGCTTTCTTT,CASSLRDRGCHTEAFF,TRBJ1-1,TRBV7-3,few,TRBD1
TGTGCCAGCAGTGAATTGGGAGCACCCCTCCACTTT,CASSELGAPLHF,TRBJ1-6,TRBV25-1,many,NA
TGTGCCACCAGCAACACAGGGGGCTCTGGGGCCAACGTCCTGACTTTC,CATSNTGGSGANVLTF,TRBJ2-6,TRBV15,NA,TRBD1
TGTGCCAGTAGTATACCCGAGCAGTACTTC,CASSIPEQYF,TRBJ2-7,TRBV19,few,NA
TGTGCCAGCACAAACACAGACAGGTTCATGAACACTGAAGCTTTCTTT,CASTNTDRFMNTEAFF,TRBJ1-1,TRBV4-1,NA,NA
TGCAGCGTTGAAGATCCTCTGGGGGATGGGGCCAACGTCCTGACTTTC,CSVEDPLGDGANVLTF,TRBJ2-6,TRBV29-1,NA,NA
TGTGCCAGCAGCCACTCGGGGGGGTCGGACGAGCAGTACTTC,CASSHSGGSDEQYF,TRBJ2-7,TRBV7-6,NA,TRBD2
TGTGCCAGCAGGGGCCCCGGGGGCACCGGGGAGCTGTTTTTT,CASRGPGGTGELFF,TRBJ2-2,TRBV25-1,NA,NA
TGTGCCAGCAGCATGTCTGAGGTATACGAGCAGTACTTC,CASSMSEVYEQYF,TRBJ2-7,TRBV7-9,many,NA
TGCAGCGTTCAGGGAGGGGAACTGGGAGAAAAACTGTTTTTT,CSVQGGELGEKLFF,TRBJ1-4,TRBV29-1,many,NA
TGCAGCGGCCTCACCGGAATGAACACTGAAGCTTTCTTT,CSGLTGMNTEAFF,TRBJ1-1,TRBV20-1,many,NA
NA,CASSLVAEGNEQCF,TRBJ2-7,TRBV7-9,few,NA
TGTGCCAGCAGCCCAGACAGGGAGGAGCTGTTTTTT,CASSPDREELFF,TRBJ2-2,TRBV7-2,NA,TRBD1
TGTGCCAGCAGTCCTGGGAGGGAGCCCCAGCATTTT,CASSPGREPQHF,TRBJ1-5,TRBV28,few,NA
TGTGCCAGCAGCTTCCCCCTGGGGGCCCTCAACGTCCTGACTTTC,CASSFPLGALNVLTF,TRBJ2-6,TRBV11-1,few,NA
TGTGCCACCAGCAGAGAGGCTAGCGGGAACGCCGGGGAGCTGTTTTTT,CATSREASGNAGELFF,TRBJ2-2,TRBV15,NA,TRBD2
TGCGCCAGCAGCCTTACTTCCTATGGCTACACCTTC,CASSLTSYGYTF,TRBJ1-2,TRBV5-1,few,NA
TGTGCCAGCAGCTTAGATCTGGACTGGGGAGGGGACACCATATATTTT,CASSLDLDWGGDTIYF,TRBJ1-3,TRBV7-2,NA,NA
TGTGCCGTTCAGCCCCAGCATTTT,CAVQPQHF,TRBJ1-5,TRBV6-4,few,NA
TGTGCCAGCAGTTACCCGGGTGGGGATGGCTACACCTTC,CASSYPGGDGYTF,TRBJ1-2,TRBV6-9,NA,NA
TGTGCCAGCAGCGCTACACTAGATTACGAGCAGTACTTC,CASSATLDYEQYF,TRBJ2-7,TRBV7-9,NA,NA
TGTGCCACCAGTGCCGGGACAGGGACCGGGGAGCTGTTTTTT,CATSAGTGTGELFF,TRBJ2-2,TRBV24-1,NA,TRBD1
TGTGCCAGCAGCCCCGATCGGCAGCGATGGACCCAGTACTTC,CASSPDRQRWTQYF,TRBJ2-5,TRBV11-3,NA,NA
TGTGCCAGCAGTTTCCCAGGGGCTGGGGAGACCCAGTACTTC,CASSFPGAGETQYF,TRBJ2-5,TRBV12-3/TRBV12-4,once,NA
TGTGCCAGCAGTGTTCACAGTCAGCCCCAGCATTTT,CASSVHSQPQHF,TRBJ1-5,TRBV2,many,NA